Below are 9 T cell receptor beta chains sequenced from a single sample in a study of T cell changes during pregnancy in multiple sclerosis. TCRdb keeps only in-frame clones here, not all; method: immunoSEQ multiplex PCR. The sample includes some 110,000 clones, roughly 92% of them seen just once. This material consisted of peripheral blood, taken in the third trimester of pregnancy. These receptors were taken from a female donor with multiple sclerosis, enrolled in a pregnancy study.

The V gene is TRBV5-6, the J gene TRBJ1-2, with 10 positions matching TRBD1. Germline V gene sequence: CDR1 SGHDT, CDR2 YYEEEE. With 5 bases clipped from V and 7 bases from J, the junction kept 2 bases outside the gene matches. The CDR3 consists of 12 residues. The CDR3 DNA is TGTGCCAGCAGGACAGGGGGCTCTGGCTACACCTTC. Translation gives CASRTGGSGYTF.

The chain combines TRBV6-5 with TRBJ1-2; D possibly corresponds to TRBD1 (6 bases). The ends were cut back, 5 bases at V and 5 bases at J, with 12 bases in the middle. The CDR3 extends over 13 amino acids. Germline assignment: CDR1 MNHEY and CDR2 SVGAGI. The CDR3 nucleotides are TGTGCCAGCAGTCGAACACAGGGATATGGCTACACCTTC. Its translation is CASSRTQGYGYTF.

CDR3 protein: CASSPRGGRDTEAFF. The CDR3 nucleotides read TGTGCCAGCAGTCCTCGGGGGGGCAGGGACACTGAAGCTTTCTTT. The rearrangement uses TRBV28 and TRBJ1-1, with D tentatively TRBD1 (6 bases). The CDR3 extends over 15 amino acids. V was pared by 5 bases and J by 3 bases, with 16 bases between. Per the germline V gene, CDR1 is MDHEN and CDR2 is SYDVKM.

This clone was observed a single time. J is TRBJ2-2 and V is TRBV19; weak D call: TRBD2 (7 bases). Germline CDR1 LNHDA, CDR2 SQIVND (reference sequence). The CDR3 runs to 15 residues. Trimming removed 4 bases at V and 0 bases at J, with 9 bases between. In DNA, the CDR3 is TGTGCCAGTAGTAAGGGGGGGGCGAACACCGGGGAGCTGTTTTTT. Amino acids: CASSKGGANTGELFF. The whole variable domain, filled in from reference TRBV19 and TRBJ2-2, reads DGGITQSPKYLFRKEGQNVTLSCEQNLNHDAMYWYRQDPGQGLRLIYYSQIVNDFQKGDIAEGYSVSREKKESFPLTVTSAQKNPTAFYLCASSKGGANTGELFFGEGSRLTVL.

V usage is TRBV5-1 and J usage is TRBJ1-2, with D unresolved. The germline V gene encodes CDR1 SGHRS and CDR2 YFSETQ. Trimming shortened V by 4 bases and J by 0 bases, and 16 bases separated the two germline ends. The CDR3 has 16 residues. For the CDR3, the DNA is TGCGCCAGCAGCGCCCCCCCACCAATAGCTAACTATGGCTACACCTTC. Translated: CASSAPPPIANYGYTF.

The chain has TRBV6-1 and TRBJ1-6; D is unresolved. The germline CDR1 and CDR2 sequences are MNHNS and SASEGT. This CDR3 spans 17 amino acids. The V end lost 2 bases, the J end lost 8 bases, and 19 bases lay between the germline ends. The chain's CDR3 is CASSEPAGPIPHSPLHF. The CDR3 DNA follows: TGTGCCAGCAGTGAACCCGCAGGCCCTATACCTCATTCACCCCTCCACTTT.

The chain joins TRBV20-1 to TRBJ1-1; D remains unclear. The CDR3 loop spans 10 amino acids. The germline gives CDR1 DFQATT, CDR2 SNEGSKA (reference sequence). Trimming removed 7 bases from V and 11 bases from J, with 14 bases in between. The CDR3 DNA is TGCAGTGTCAGGCCAGAGATGGCTTTCTTT. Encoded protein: CSVRPEMAFF.

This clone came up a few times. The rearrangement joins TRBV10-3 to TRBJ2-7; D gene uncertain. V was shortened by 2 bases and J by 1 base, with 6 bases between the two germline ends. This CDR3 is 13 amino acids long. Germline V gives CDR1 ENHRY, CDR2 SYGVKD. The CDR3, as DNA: TGTGCCATCAGTGAGACAACATCCTACGAGCAGTACTTC. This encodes CAISETTSYEQYF.

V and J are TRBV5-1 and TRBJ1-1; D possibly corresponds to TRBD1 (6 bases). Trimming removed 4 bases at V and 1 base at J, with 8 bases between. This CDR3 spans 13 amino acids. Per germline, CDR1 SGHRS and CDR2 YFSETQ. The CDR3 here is CASSQGGNTEAFF. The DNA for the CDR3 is TGCGCCAGCAGCCAAGGGGGGAACACTGAAGCTTTCTTT.